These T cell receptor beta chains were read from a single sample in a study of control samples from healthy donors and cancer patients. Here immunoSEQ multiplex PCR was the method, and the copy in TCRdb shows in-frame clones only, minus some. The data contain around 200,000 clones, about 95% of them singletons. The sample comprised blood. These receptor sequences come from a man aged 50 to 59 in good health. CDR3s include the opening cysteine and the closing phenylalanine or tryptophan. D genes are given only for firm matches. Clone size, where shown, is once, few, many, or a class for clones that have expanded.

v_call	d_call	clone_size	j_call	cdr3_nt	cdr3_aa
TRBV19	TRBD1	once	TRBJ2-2	TGTGCCAGTAGTATAGACATTCCGACAGGGGGTAGTTATGGGGAGAACACCGGGGAGCTGTTTTTT	CASSIDIPTGGSYGENTGELFF
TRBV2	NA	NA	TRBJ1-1	TGTGCCAGCAGTGAAGCGGGCAGGGTGAACACTGAAGCTTTCTTT	CASSEAGRVNTEAFF
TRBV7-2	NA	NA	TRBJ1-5	TGTGCCAGCCGGCAGCAAAGCAATCAGCCCCAGCATTTT	CASRQQSNQPQHF
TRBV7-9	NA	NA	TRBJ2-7	TGTGCCAGCAGCCAGCGGGCGCAACTAGTCGAGCAGTACTTC	CASSQRAQLVEQYF
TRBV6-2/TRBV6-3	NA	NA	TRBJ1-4	TGTGCCAGCAGCCGCAACAGGGCTGGTGAAAAACTGTTTTTT	CASSRNRAGEKLFF
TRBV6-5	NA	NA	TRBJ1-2	TGTGCCAGCAGTCAGCCCGAGGGACGTGGCTACACCTTC	CASSQPEGRGYTF
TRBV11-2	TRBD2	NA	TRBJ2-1	TGTGCCAGCAGCCAAACTAGCGGGGACTACAATGAGCAGTTCTTC	CASSQTSGDYNEQFF
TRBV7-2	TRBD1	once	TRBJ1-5	TGTGCCAGCAGCTCCCGGGACAGGGGATTATGGAATCAGCCCCAGCATTTT	CASSSRDRGLWNQPQHF
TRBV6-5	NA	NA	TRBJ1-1	TGTGCCAGCACCGTCACCGTGAACACTGAAGCTTTCTTT	CASTVTVNTEAFF
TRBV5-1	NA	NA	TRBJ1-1	TGCGCCAGCAGCTTGGGGTACCCGAACACTGAAGCTTTCTTT	CASSLGYPNTEAFF
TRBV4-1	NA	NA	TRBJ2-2	TGCGCCAGCAGCCAAGGGATTAGGAACACCGGGGAGCTGTTTTTT	CASSQGIRNTGELFF
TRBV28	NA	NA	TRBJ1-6	TGTGCCAGCGGATCCCCGAGGGGACTTAATTCACCCCTCCACTTT	CASGSPRGLNSPLHF
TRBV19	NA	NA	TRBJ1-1	TGTGCCAGTAGGCGGGGGCTATTAAACAACCCCCGAGAAGCTTTCTTT	CASRRGLLNNPREAFF
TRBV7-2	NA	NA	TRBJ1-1	TGTGCCAGCAGCCCAAGGAGAGGGTATGGGTTGGCTTTCTTT	CASSPRRGYGLAFF
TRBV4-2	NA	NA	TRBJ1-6	TGTGCCAGCAGCCAAGAGGAGGGCCTAAATTCACCCCTCCACTTT	CASSQEEGLNSPLHF
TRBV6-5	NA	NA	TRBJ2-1	TGTGCCAGCACTCGACAGTCACGATACAATGAGCAGTTCTTC	CASTRQSRYNEQFF
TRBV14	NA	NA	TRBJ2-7	TGTGCCAGCAGCCAAGGGTACTACGAGCAGTACTTC	CASSQGYYEQYF
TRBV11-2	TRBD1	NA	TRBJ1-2	TGTGCCAGCAGACAACCGGGACAGGGAGACTATGGCTACACCTTC	CASRQPGQGDYGYTF
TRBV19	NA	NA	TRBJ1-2	TGTGCCAGTGGGACCTTCTATGGCTACACCTTC	CASGTFYGYTF
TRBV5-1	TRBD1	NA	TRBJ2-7	TGCGCCAGCAGCTTCACAGGGGGCTACGAGCAGTACTTC	CASSFTGGYEQYF
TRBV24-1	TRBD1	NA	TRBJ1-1	TGTGCCACCAGTGATCCCAGGACAGGGTCAACCGAAGCTTTCTTT	CATSDPRTGSTEAFF
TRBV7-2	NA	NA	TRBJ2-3	TGTGCCAGCAGCTTAGTGCCTAGCGCAGATACGCAGTATTTT	CASSLVPSADTQYF
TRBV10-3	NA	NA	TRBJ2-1	TGTGCCATCAGTGGAGACGGCTATAATGAGCAGTTCTTC	CAISGDGYNEQFF
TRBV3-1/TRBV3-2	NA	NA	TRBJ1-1	TGTGCCAGCAGCCAAAAGGGGTCCATGAACACTGAAGCTTTCTTT	CASSQKGSMNTEAFF
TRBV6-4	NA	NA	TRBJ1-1	TGTGCCAGCAGAGCGACGGTGAACACTGAAGCTTTCTTT	CASRATVNTEAFF
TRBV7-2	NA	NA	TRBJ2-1	TGTGCCAGCAGCCAACAGGACATCTCCTACAATGAGCAGTTCTTC	CASSQQDISYNEQFF
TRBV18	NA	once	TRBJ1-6	TGTGCCAGCTCACCGGAGACTGGTAATTCACCCCTCCACTTT	CASSPETGNSPLHF
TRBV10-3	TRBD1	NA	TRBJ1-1	TGTGCCATCAGTGAGGGACAGGGGGAGTCGGCTGAAGCTTTCTTT	CAISEGQGESAEAFF
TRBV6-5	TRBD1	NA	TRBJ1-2	TGTGCCAGCAGTCCGACAGGGAAAGGCTACACCTTC	CASSPTGKGYTF
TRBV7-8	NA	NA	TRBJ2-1	TGTGCCAGCAGCTTAAAGAGGAGACAGGCACCCTACAATGAGCAGTTCTTC	CASSLKRRQAPYNEQFF
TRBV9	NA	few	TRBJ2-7	TGTGCCAGCAGCGTTAATTCCTTGGGGGCGGGGGAGCAGTACTTC	CASSVNSLGAGEQYF
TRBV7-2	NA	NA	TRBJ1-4	TGTGCCAGCAGCCCAAGCTGGGGGCAGGCTAATGAAAAACTGTTTTTT	CASSPSWGQANEKLFF
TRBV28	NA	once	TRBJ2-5	TGTGCCAGCAGCCCCCATGGGGATCGAGGGACCCAGTACTTC	CASSPHGDRGTQYF
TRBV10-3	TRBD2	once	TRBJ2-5	TGTGCCAAAACCCAGGCTCTTGCGGGGGGCCTGGAGACCCAGTACTTC	CAKTQALAGGLETQYF
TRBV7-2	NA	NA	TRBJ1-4	TGTGCCAGCAGTTCGAGGGGAATCGCTGAAAAACTGTTTTTT	CASSSRGIAEKLFF
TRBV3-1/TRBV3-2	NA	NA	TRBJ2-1	TGTGCCAGCAGCCTAAGAGGGTTTGAGGGTGAGCAGTTCTTC	CASSLRGFEGEQFF
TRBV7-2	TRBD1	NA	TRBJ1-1	TGTGCCAGCAGCTTACAGGTGGGGCAGGGGACAGGCAAAAACACTGAAGCTTTCTTT	CASSLQVGQGTGKNTEAFF
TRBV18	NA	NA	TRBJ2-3	TGTGCCAGCTCACCCGAGTGGGGGCTTGCAGATACGCAGTATTTT	CASSPEWGLADTQYF
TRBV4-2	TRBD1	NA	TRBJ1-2	TGTGCCAGCAGCCAAGCAGGGGGCGACTATGGCTACACCTTC	CASSQAGGDYGYTF
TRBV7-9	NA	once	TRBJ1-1	TGTGCCAGCAGCTCCGGGGGTTCCATGAACACTGAAGCTTTCTTT	CASSSGGSMNTEAFF
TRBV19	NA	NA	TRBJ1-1	TGTGCCAGTGCGAACAGGGCCAAGAACACTGAAGCTTTCTTT	CASANRAKNTEAFF
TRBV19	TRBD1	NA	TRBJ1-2	TGTGCCAGTAGTATGACGACAGGGGGATATGGCTACACCTTC	CASSMTTGGYGYTF
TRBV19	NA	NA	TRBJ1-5	TGTGCCAGTAGATCCGGACAGAGGGGTCAGCCCCAGCATTTT	CASRSGQRGQPQHF
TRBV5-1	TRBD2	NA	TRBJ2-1	TGCGCCAGCAGCTTGGAGGGCGGGGGGGCCTTCATCTCCAATGAGCAGTTCTTC	CASSLEGGGAFISNEQFF
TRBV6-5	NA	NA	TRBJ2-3	TGTGCCAGCAGTTCCCAACCCAGTTTAGCAGATACGCAGTATTTT	CASSSQPSLADTQYF
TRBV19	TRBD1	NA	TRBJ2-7	TGTGCCAGTAAGAGACAGGGGGCCTACGAGCAGTACTTC	CASKRQGAYEQYF
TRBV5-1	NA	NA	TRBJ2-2	TGCGCCAGCAGCTTGTCATTGGACACCGGGGAGCTGTTTTTT	CASSLSLDTGELFF
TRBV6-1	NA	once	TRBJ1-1	TGTGCCAGCAGTGACATAGACAGATACACTGAAGCTTTCTTT	CASSDIDRYTEAFF
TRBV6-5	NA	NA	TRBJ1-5	TGTGCCAGCGGGTTCTTATGGCAGCCCCAGCATTTT	CASGFLWQPQHF
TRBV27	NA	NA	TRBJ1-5	TGTGCCAGCAGCTCCGGGACTCTCGGAGGACAGCCCCAGCATTTT	CASSSGTLGGQPQHF
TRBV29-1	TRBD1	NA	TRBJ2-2	TGCAGCGTTGAGGGGGAACCGGGACAGGGGGCTTCCGGGGAGCTGTTTTTT	CSVEGEPGQGASGELFF
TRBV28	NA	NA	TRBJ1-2	TGTGCCAGCAGACCAAACAGGGACCTCTATGGCTACACCTTC	CASRPNRDLYGYTF